The subject of this entry is one TCR beta chain. The germline V gene encodes CDR1 LNHNV and CDR2 YYDKDF (reference sequence). V shed 3 bases and J 0 bases; nucleotides not matched to a gene: 2. The CDR3 runs 15 residues. Libraries were prepared by immunoSEQ multiplex PCR; TCRdb keeps only in-frame clonotypes and omits some of them. The table lists about 50,000 clones, 90% to 97% of them singletons. These data come from a study of technical replicates of blood from a handful of donors. The sequencing input was T cells isolated from PBMCs. This chain links TRBV15 with TRBJ1-1, with TRBD1 identical over 9 bases. The TCR originated in a human donor in good health. CDR3 coding DNA: TGTGCCACCAGCAGGCGGACAGGGGTGAACACTGAAGCTTTCTTT. Its protein product is CATSRRTGVNTEAFF.